This TCR beta chain was identified in a study of CD8 T cells in Susac syndrome. Across the study: The Susac syndrome patients that were sequenced included roughly six with active disease and under ten in remission.

Germline CDR1 and CDR2: SNHLY and FYNNEI. The CDR3 runs 12 residues. V was trimmed by 1 base and J by 8 bases, leaving 8 bases between them. Notes on the study in general: Clonal expansion was missing from Susac syndrome CD4+ T cell repertoires.

High-throughput TCR beta sequencing covered peripheral CD8+ and CD4+ T cells. On this clonotype itself: Its antigen is as yet unknown.

Random hexamers primed reverse transcription of about 0.5 to 1 ug RNA. TCR beta CDR3 was amplified by immunoSEQ covering 54 Vbeta and 13 Jbeta. One entry per CDR3 protein, called by TCRdb with MiXCR from the immunoSEQ multiplex PCR reads. The sample shows 200,000 or so distinct CDR3 sequences, 95% of them seen only once. The V and J genes are TRBV2 and TRBJ1-1; D unresolved. The receptor was derived from a human donor with Susac syndrome. Specimen: CD4+ T cells from PBMCs. The CDR3 region is CASSEVITEAFF. The CDR3 coding sequence is TGTGCCAGCAGTGAAGTAATCACAGAAGCTTTCTTT.